The TCR beta chain under discussion was sequenced for a study of control samples from healthy donors and cancer patients. Only in-frame clones appear in the TCRdb table, and some are missing; sequencing was by immunoSEQ multiplex PCR. The profile shows about 28,000 clones, about nine tenths of them singletons. V was shortened by 1 base and J by 0 bases, with 7 bases between the two germline ends. This CDR3 has 15 residues. The V gene's germline CDR1 is SGHTA and CDR2 FQGNSA. The gene calls are TRBV7-2 and TRBJ1-3; no clear D gene. This TCR derives from a man aged 50 or older with lung cancer. Sequenced: PBMCs. The CDR3 region has the DNA TGTGCCAGCAGCTTAGAATCCGGCTCTGGAAACACCATATATTTT. It encodes CASSLESGSGNTIYF.